This T cell receptor beta chain was recovered during a study of vaccination and CD4 T cells after COVID-19. As for the study in general: Two Hispanic individuals were among six male and four female convalescent patients. Overlapping SARS-CoV-2, HCoV-NL63, HCoV-OC43 and HCoV-229E spike peptides stimulated the cells.

Notes on the study in general: Spike mono-reactivity was found in 304 of the 307 vaccine-specific clones identified in convalescent patients.

The Oncomine TCR Beta short-read assay was what sequenced the DNA obtained from cultured CD4+ T cells. Using the QIAamp micro DNA kit, genomic DNA was extracted from the CD4+ T cells that had been cultured. MiXCR was run by TCRdb on the PCR reads, yielding one entry per CDR3 protein. The sample records under 20,000 distinct CDR3 sequences, around 41% being singletons. Germline loops: CDR1 SGHTS, CDR2 YDEGEE. This CDR3 comprises 14 residues. V lost 4 bases to trimming and J lost 7 bases; unmatched junction nucleotides: 10. The table lists this clonotype with a few counts. As yet, its antigen is unknown. The treatment here: roughly 11-day PBMC culture with coronavirus spike peptide pools or control peptides (ViraFEST assay).

Sequenced input: cultured CD4+ T cells from blood. This rearrangement joins TRBV5-8 to TRBJ1-2; TRBD1 agrees at 7 bases. The clonotype originates from a human donor with COVID-19. Here the CDR3 reads CASSPTGTGSGYTF. The CDR3 bases are TGTGCCAGCAGCCCGACAGGGACGGGAAGTGGCTACACCTTC. Full variable domain (outside the CDR3, taken from reference TRBV5-8 and TRBJ1-2): EAGVTQSPTHLIKTRGQQATLRCSPISGHTSVYWYQQALGLGLQFLLWYDEGEERNRGNFPPRFSGRQFPNYSSELNVNALELEDSALYLCASSPTGTGSGYTFGSGTRLTVV.